The entry below gives a single T cell receptor beta chain sequence along with its context. It lacks a known antigen. From the germline J gene comes the end of the CDR3, since the read stops 3 residues before it. Most CVID patients and most healthy controls were of Caucasian heritage. From each donor, roughly 4.5 to 9 ml of heparinized peripheral whole blood was collected. Genomic DNA from adults with common variable immune deficiency (CVID) and from healthy adult controls was the source for sequencing TCRbeta CDR3 repertoires. There were approximately 22 healthy adult volunteers in the control group (approximately 12 female and 10 or so male), ranging in age from about 20 to 66 years, with a mean age of roughly 35. Diluted blood was density-centrifuged over Hypaque 1077 or Ficoll-Paque to isolate peripheral blood mononuclear cells. Genomic DNA was extracted from unsorted mononuclear cells by Qiagen column purification or by a centrifugation-based method.

This record belongs to a study of T cell clonality in common variable immunodeficiency (dated by TCRdb to about 2015). Overall study results and their limits: CVID TCRbeta sequences reportedly showed fewer deletions and N-nucleotide insertions and lacked highly modified clones with 13 or more V deletions. Differences among patients in the CVID cohort limited the correlations between repertoire features and clinical complications. Healthy controls shared more TCRbeta clones with each other than CVID subjects shared among themselves (p < 0.0001). Although equal DNA input was used, an average of about 85,000 unique sequences per sample was obtained for controls, compared with some 30,000 for CVID samples. Compared with healthy controls, CVID subjects showed increased TCRbeta clonality (t-test p = 0.018), a feature most characteristic of about a third of subjects. According to the authors, finding the cause of the higher clonality in CVID would require sequencing the repertoires of T cell subpopulations.

CDR1 and CDR2 are drawn from the germline V gene (reference sequence): SEHNR, FQNEAQ. The CDR3, from cysteine to phenylalanine, totals 15 residues. The DNA has 36 bases, all within the CDR3, and is read from base 1. CVID samples and control samples contributed equivalent amounts of genomic DNA as sequencing input. For every sample, a 60 bp segment covering the rearranged TCRbeta CDR3 region was amplified and then sequenced. The immunoSEQ assay, a bias-corrected multiplex PCR combined with high-throughput sequencing, was used for TCRbeta amplification. The paper's processing steps were these. Each unique nucleotide sequence was treated as a clone and annotated with V, D and J genes, copy number and frequency. Sequences were labeled productive if in frame, and non-productive if out of frame or containing stop codons. As previously described, clonality was calculated on the basis of Shannon's entropy. The predicted amino acid sequences of productive clones were used to derive mean CDR3 Kyte-Doolittle hydropathy. Scaled V gene usage was hierarchically clustered using Manhattan distance and complete linkage with the R hclust function. To assess clone sharing by CDR3 amino acid sequence, 12 repertoires per group were resampled over 100 rounds. The repertoires were searched for 65 to 80 published EBV-specific and almost 250 published CMV-specific TCRbeta sequences. Analysis left out two CVID samples that produced under 10,000 sequences, so around 40 CVID repertoires remained. In TCRdb, the immuneACCESS table is reduced to in-frame sequences with V and J assigned. These tables do not hold every clone; where another copy was compared, an unresolved V gene accounts for under half, and the others remain unexplained. That table is the source of V, J and clone size, and D and trimming were worked out from the DNA. The sample comprises about 40,000 clones, and every one was counted more than once. The ten largest account for less than 4.5% of the sample.

Sequenced sample: peripheral blood mononuclear cells. This chain joins TRBV7-9 to TRBJ1-2, and perhaps TRBD1 as D gene, on 6 matching bases. This TCR came from a person aged 18-70 years in good health. The CDR3 bases that were read are TGTGCCAGCAGCGTGGGGGCTAGCGGAGGCAATGAC. It translates as CASSVGASGGND. The CDR3, in full, reads CASSVGASGGNDYTF.